This is a list of T cell receptor beta chains from one sample in a study of graft-versus-host responses after intestinal transplantation. TCRdb's copy holds only in-frame clones and misses some; the assay was immunoSEQ multiplex PCR. The profile covers some 93,000 clones, with 91% appearing a single time and nearly 0.5% taken by the ten largest. These receptors' antigens are unknown. Sequencing used unstimulated CD8+ T cells sorted from spleen or lymph node cells, obtained before intestinal transplant. The source of these receptors is a human donor who received an intestinal transplant. CDR3s include the opening cysteine and the closing phenylalanine or tryptophan. Fields, in order: clone size, V gene, D gene, J gene, CDR3 DNA, CDR3 protein. The D gene is left open where the match is weak. Rows give clone size only sometimes, using once, few, many, or a class for an expanded clone.

.	TRBV4-2	TRBD2	TRBJ2-2	TGTGCCAGCAGCCAAGTTCTAGCGGGATCCGGGGAGCTGTTTTTT	CASSQVLAGSGELFF
once	TRBV7-9	TRBD1	TRBJ1-2	TGTGCCAGCAGCTTAATTAGGGGACAGGATGGCTACACCTTC	CASSLIRGQDGYTF
.	TRBV5-1	.	TRBJ2-7	TGCGCCAGCAGCTCAGAAGACTACGAGCAGTACTTC	CASSSEDYEQYF
.	TRBV5-4	.	TRBJ2-5	TGTGCCAGCAGCCACAGGGTTGGGGAGACCCAGTACTTC	CASSHRVGETQYF
.	TRBV27	TRBD1	TRBJ1-1	TGTGCCAGCAGTTTTCGGGGACAGTTCACTGAAGCTTTCTTT	CASSFRGQFTEAFF
.	TRBV4-3	TRBD2	TRBJ2-1	TGCGCCAGCAGCCTATATGTTAGCGGGGGATACAATGAGCAGTTCTTC	CASSLYVSGGYNEQFF
.	TRBV27	.	TRBJ1-2	TGTGCCAGCAGTGCACAGGTTAACTATGGCTACACCTTC	CASSAQVNYGYTF
.	TRBV27	.	TRBJ1-5	TGTGCCAGCAGCCATAGCAATCAGCCCCAGCATTTT	CASSHSNQPQHF
.	TRBV2	.	TRBJ2-7	TGTGCCAGCAGTGAGCGGGGTTACGAGCAGTACTTC	CASSERGYEQYF
.	TRBV10-2	.	TRBJ1-5	TGCGCCAGCAGTGAGATCGAACCGGGCAATCAGCCCCAGCATTTT	CASSEIEPGNQPQHF
.	TRBV19	.	TRBJ1-2	TGTGCCAGTAGTACCAAGACAGGATTGGGCGGCTACACCTTC	CASSTKTGLGGYTF
.	TRBV9	.	TRBJ1-4	TGTGCCAGCAGCGTAGGGTCCACAGATCCCTATGAAAAACTGTTTTTT	CASSVGSTDPYEKLFF
.	TRBV5-4	TRBD1	TRBJ2-1	TGTGCCAGCAGCCCGTACAGGGGCCTTCTCTTCAATGAGCAGTTCTTC	CASSPYRGLLFNEQFF
.	TRBV9	.	TRBJ1-1	TGTGCCAGCAGCGTAGTTGGTCAGGGGAACACTGAAGCTTTCTTT	CASSVVGQGNTEAFF
.	TRBV7-9	.	TRBJ2-5	TGTGCCAGCAGCTTAGGCCAGAATACGTACCAAGAGACCCAGTACTTC	CASSLGQNTYQETQYF
.	TRBV4-1	TRBD1	TRBJ2-5	TGCGCCAGCAGCCAAGATCCGGACAGGGGAGAGACCCAGTACTTC	CASSQDPDRGETQYF
.	TRBV19	.	TRBJ1-1	TGTGCCAGTTCAGAGGGGGCTGAAGCTTTCTTT	CASSEGAEAFF
.	TRBV7-8	TRBD1	TRBJ1-6	TGTGCCAGCAGCTCCCGACAGGGTAATTCACCCCTCCACTTT	CASSSRQGNSPLHF
.	TRBV6-5	TRBD1	TRBJ2-1	TGTGCCAGCAGTTACTCGGTGACAGGGGGGGTCAATGAGCAGTTCTTC	CASSYSVTGGVNEQFF
.	TRBV7-9	TRBD2	TRBJ2-1	TGTGCCAGCAGCTTGTCCGGGAGGCATGAGCAGTTCTTC	CASSLSGRHEQFF
few	TRBV5-6	TRBD1	TRBJ1-2	TGTGCCAGCAGCTTAAGACAGGGCGAGGGCTACACCTTC	CASSLRQGEGYTF
few	TRBV10-3	TRBD1	TRBJ2-7	TGTGCCATCAGCCACGGGACAGGGCGCTTCGACGAGCAGTACTTC	CAISHGTGRFDEQYF
.	TRBV6-6	TRBD1	TRBJ2-5	TGTGCCAGCAGTCAAGACAGGGAAGAGACCCAGTACTTC	CASSQDREETQYF
.	TRBV5-6	TRBD2	TRBJ2-7	TGTGCCAGCAGCCGGGGGAGGGATCAGTACTTC	CASSRGRDQYF
.	TRBV6-5	TRBD1	TRBJ2-1	TGTGCCAGCAGTTTTGGGACAGGGGCATACAATGAGCAGTTCTTC	CASSFGTGAYNEQFF
once	TRBV7-9	.	TRBJ1-1	TGTGCCAGCAACCCAGCGGGGGGAACTGAAGCTTTCTTT	CASNPAGGTEAFF
few	TRBV6-5	.	TRBJ1-2	TGTGCCAGCAGTTACTCGTCCAGGGGCTATGGCTACACCTTC	CASSYSSRGYGYTF
.	TRBV2	TRBD1	TRBJ2-1	TGTGCCAGCAGTGAAGACAGGGGGTACAATGAGCAGTTCTTC	CASSEDRGYNEQFF
.	TRBV29-1	.	TRBJ2-5	TGCAGCGTTGAAGTTTTGGCAGACCAAGAGACCCAGTACTTC	CSVEVLADQETQYF
once	TRBV4-2	.	TRBJ1-2	TGTGCCAGCAGCCCTCCCGGGTACGCGGCATATGGCTACACCTTC	CASSPPGYAAYGYTF
.	TRBV7-9	TRBD2	TRBJ2-3	TGTGCCAGCAGCTTAACGCGGGAGGGAACAGATACGCAGTATTTT	CASSLTREGTDTQYF
.	TRBV19	.	TRBJ1-1	TGTGCCAGTAGTATGGCTAGTATGATGAACACTGAAGCTTTCTTT	CASSMASMMNTEAFF
.	TRBV9	.	TRBJ2-1	TGTGCCAGCAGCGTAGAAGTGAAGGGGGAGCAGTTCTTC	CASSVEVKGEQFF
.	TRBV4-3	.	TRBJ2-1	TGCGCCAGCAGCCAAGACCGTCAGTCCTACAATGAGCAGTTCTTC	CASSQDRQSYNEQFF
.	TRBV27	.	TRBJ2-1	TGTGCCAGCAGTTTAACAGGGATGAATGAGCAGTTCTTC	CASSLTGMNEQFF
.	TRBV11-1	TRBD1	TRBJ2-5	TGTGCCAGCAGCTTAGAGGATTCGGGGACAGGGCACGAGACCCAGTACTTC	CASSLEDSGTGHETQYF
.	TRBV5-6	.	TRBJ2-5	TGTGCCAGCAGCTTGGGAGGGTGGGAGACCCAGTACTTC	CASSLGGWETQYF
.	TRBV7-9	.	TRBJ1-2	TGTGCCAGCAGCAGGATTGCGGCAGGGAAGGGCTACACCTTC	CASSRIAAGKGYTF
.	TRBV6-1	.	TRBJ2-7	TGTGCCAGCAGTGCCCTGAGTCGGATAGCACTCCACGAGCAGTACTTC	CASSALSRIALHEQYF
.	TRBV7-2	TRBD1	TRBJ2-7	TGTGCCAGCAGCTTAGAGGGGACAGCTACCGAGCAGTACTTC	CASSLEGTATEQYF
.	TRBV28	.	TRBJ1-1	TGTGCCAGCAGTTTCGGGGGGGAAGCTTTCTTT	CASSFGGEAFF
.	TRBV19	TRBD1	TRBJ1-5	TGTGCCAGTAGTACTGGGACAGACAATCAGCCCCAGCATTTT	CASSTGTDNQPQHF
.	TRBV10-1	.	TRBJ1-3	TGCGCCAGCAGTAAGTCGGCAGATTCTGGAAACACCATATATTTT	CASSKSADSGNTIYF
.	TRBV27	TRBD1	TRBJ2-7	TGTGCCAGCAGTTTATCCTGGGGGACAGGCTACGAGCAGTACTTC	CASSLSWGTGYEQYF